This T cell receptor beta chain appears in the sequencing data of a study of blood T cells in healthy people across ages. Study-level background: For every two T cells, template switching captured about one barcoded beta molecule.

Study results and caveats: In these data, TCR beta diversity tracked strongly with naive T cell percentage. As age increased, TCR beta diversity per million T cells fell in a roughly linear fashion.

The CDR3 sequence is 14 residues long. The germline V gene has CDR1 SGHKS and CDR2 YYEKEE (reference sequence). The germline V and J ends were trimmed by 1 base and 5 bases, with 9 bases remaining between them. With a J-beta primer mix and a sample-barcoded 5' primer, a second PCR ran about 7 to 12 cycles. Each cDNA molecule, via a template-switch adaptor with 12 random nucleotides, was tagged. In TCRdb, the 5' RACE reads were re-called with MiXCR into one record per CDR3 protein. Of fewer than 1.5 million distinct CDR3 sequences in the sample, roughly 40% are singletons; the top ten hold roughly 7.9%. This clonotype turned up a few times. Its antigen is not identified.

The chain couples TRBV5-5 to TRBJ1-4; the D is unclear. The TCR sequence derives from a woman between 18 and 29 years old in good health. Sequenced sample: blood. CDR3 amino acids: CASSLIGINEKLFF. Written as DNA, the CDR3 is TGTGCCAGCAGCTTGATTGGGATAAATGAAAAACTGTTTTTT.